Each of the 15 T cell receptor beta chains below was sequenced from the same sample in a study of T cell repertoires in cytomegalovirus infection. These receptors have no identified antigens. Each CDR3 protein is one row after TCRdb ran MiXCR on the reads. Of roughly 220,000 distinct CDR3 sequences listed, 35% to 40% are singletons. Sample: CD8+ T cells from cultured PBMCs, taken from culture after CMV antigen stimulation. These receptors all come from a human donor in good health (CMV status not recorded). Some clones in this sample may be carry-over from other donors' samples.

This sequence joins TRBV28 and TRBJ1-5; D is ambiguous. From germline, CDR1 is MDHEN and CDR2 SYDVKM. V was trimmed by 5 bases and J by 0 bases, leaving 11 bases between them. This CDR3 has 15 residues. The CDR3 loop reads CASSATPYSNQPQHF. CDR3 in DNA: TGTGCCAGCAGTGCAACCCCTTATAGCAATCAGCCCCAGCATTTT.

This clonotype was seen a handful of times. The gene calls are TRBV27 and TRBJ1-1; D remains unclear. The CDR3 runs to 14 residues. Germline V gene lookup returns CDR1 MNHEY and CDR2 SMNVEV (reference sequence). V was pared by 3 bases and J by 0 bases, with 8 bases between. Here the CDR3 DNA reads TGTGCCAGCAGTTTTGGACGGATGAACACTGAAGCTTTCTTT. Amino acid sequence: CASSFGRMNTEAFF.

J is TRBJ2-5 and V is TRBV2, with 9 bases matching TRBD1. The trim removed 7 bases at V and 2 bases at J, leaving 14 bases unmatched. Germline CDR1 SNHLY, CDR2 FYNNEI. This CDR3 spans 17 amino acids. CDR3 nucleotides: TGTGCCAGCATGGAAATTGTACGGGACAGGGCTCAAGAGACCCAGTACTTC. Its protein is CASMEIVRDRAQETQYF.

The chain recombines TRBV7-9 with TRBJ2-6; D may match TRBD1 or TRBD2 (5 bases each). The CDR3 contains 17 residues. Deletions cut 8 bases from V and 0 bases from J, with 17 bases between. The germline V gene has CDR1 SEHNR and CDR2 FQNEAQ (reference sequence). The CDR3 DNA reads TGTGCCAGCGTCTGGGGGTACGGCGACTCTGGGGCCAACGTCCTGACTTTC. This codes for CASVWGYGDSGANVLTF. Variable domain in full (rest from reference TRBV7-9 and TRBJ2-6): DTGVSQNPRHKITKRGQNVTFRCDPISEHNRLYWYRQTLGQGPEFLTYFQNEAQLEKSRLLSDRFSAERPKGSFSTLEIQRTEQGDSAMYLCASVWGYGDSGANVLTFGAGSRLTVL.

There are a few counts of this clonotype. The chain combines TRBV15 with TRBJ1-6; D is unclear. V was clipped by 0 bases and J by 8 bases, with 14 bases between them. Per germline, CDR1 LNHNV and CDR2 YYDKDF (reference sequence). This CDR3 spans 16 amino acids. CDR3 protein: CATSRDPRSADSPLHF. The CDR3, as DNA: TGTGCCACCAGCAGAGACCCCAGATCCGCGGATTCACCCCTCCACTTT.

CDR3 DNA sequence: TGTGCCAGCAGCTTAGAAATCACAGGGGGCGAAGATACGCAGTATTTT. Its protein product is CASSLEITGGEDTQYF. The rearrangement uses TRBV7-6 and TRBJ2-3; 9 positions agree with TRBD1. CDR1 and CDR2 (germline): SGHVS, FNYEAQ. J gave up 5 bases and V 1 base, and 7 bases lay outside the gene matches. The CDR3 sequence is 16 residues long.

The chain uses TRBV27 and TRBJ2-1; D unclear. Per germline, CDR1 MNHEY and CDR2 SMNVEV (reference sequence). V was cut by 0 bases and J by 6 bases, with 6 bases left in between. The CDR3 has 13 amino acids. The CDR3 bases are TGTGCCAGCAGTTTATCAGCGAGCAATGAGCAGTTCTTC. Its translation: CASSLSASNEQFF.

This clonotype has a handful of counts. V and J are TRBV7-9 and TRBJ2-2; D gene unclear. The V end was cut by 5 bases, the J end by 4 bases, with 14 bases between. This CDR3 comprises 15 residues. The germline gives CDR1 SEHNR, CDR2 FQNEAQ (reference sequence). CDR3 coding DNA: TGTGCCAGCAGCCCAAGCCCCCAGTCCACCGGGGAGCTGTTTTTT. Its translation: CASSPSPQSTGELFF.

This clonotype was counted a single time. This chain's CDR3 is CATLAGGGDNEQFF. In DNA form, the CDR3 reads TGTGCCACCTTAGCGGGAGGAGGAGATAATGAGCAGTTCTTC. V usage is TRBV24-1 and J usage is TRBJ2-1, with 10 bases aligning to TRBD2. The CDR3 totals 14 residues. J lost 7 bases, V lost 9 bases, and 8 bases had no gene match. Germline V lookup: CDR1 KGHDR, CDR2 SFDVKD.

This clonotype was recorded a few times. The DNA for the CDR3 is TGTGCCAGCCGATCCGGGGTACGGACTGGCAAACTGTTTTTT. It encodes CASRSGVRTGKLFF. J is TRBJ1-4 and V is TRBV28, with D uncertain. Germline-derived CDR1 and CDR2 are MDHEN and SYDVKM. There are 14 residues in the CDR3. V lost 8 bases and J 11 bases, leaving 21 bases between the germline ends.

This clonotype occurred a few times. This sequence joins TRBV27 and TRBJ2-2; D could derive from TRBD1 or TRBD2 (5 bases each). The CDR3 covers 19 residues. CDR1 MNHEY and CDR2 SMNVEV come from the germline V gene (reference sequence). Trimming shortened V by 4 bases and J by 0 bases, and 21 bases separated the two germline ends. The chain's CDR3 is CASSSALPTLGANTGELFF. DNA of the CDR3: TGTGCCAGCAGTTCGGCTTTACCGACGCTGGGGGCGAACACCGGGGAGCTGTTTTTT.

This clonotype was recorded once. This chain uses TRBV6-6 with TRBJ1-6; 9 nucleotides match TRBD1. The CDR3 spans 19 residues. V trimming: 5 bases; J trimming: 4 bases; junction bases outside the gene matches: 15. In germline, CDR1 is MNHNY, CDR2 SVGAGI (reference sequence). The CDR3 spells CASSPPGQGEGTYNSPLHF. CDR3 sequence (DNA): TGTGCCAGCAGTCCCCCGGGACAGGGAGAAGGGACGTATAATTCACCCCTCCACTTT.

The chain carries TRBV7-3 and TRBJ2-7, with D perhaps TRBD2 (6 bases). Germline-derived CDR1 and CDR2 are SGHTA and FQGTGA. The CDR3 loop spans 13 amino acids. The germline V and J ends were trimmed by 2 bases and 7 bases, with 12 bases remaining between them. CDR3 nucleotide sequence: TGTGCCAGCAGCTTAGGGGGGAATACGGAGCAGTACTTC. Translated, it gives CASSLGGNTEQYF.

The CDR3 here is CASSWGLAGSYEQYF. CDR3 sequence (DNA): TGTGCCAGCAGCTGGGGACTAGCGGGATCCTACGAGCAGTACTTC. The chain combines TRBV6-5 with TRBJ2-7; 13 nucleotides line up with TRBD2. This CDR3 is 15 amino acids long. Germline V gene sequence: CDR1 MNHEY, CDR2 SVGAGI. Trimming cost V 6 bases and J 1 base; bases outside gene matches: 3.

V usage is TRBV5-6 and J usage is TRBJ2-1; TRBD1 agrees at 8 bases. Germline V lookup: CDR1 SGHDT, CDR2 YYEEEE. V dropped 5 bases and J dropped 5; count of bases not matched to a gene: 12. The CDR3 is made up of 16 amino acids. CDR3 protein: CASRPGGGLKDNEQFF. DNA for the CDR3: TGTGCCAGCAGACCAGGGGGCGGTTTAAAGGACAATGAGCAGTTCTTC.